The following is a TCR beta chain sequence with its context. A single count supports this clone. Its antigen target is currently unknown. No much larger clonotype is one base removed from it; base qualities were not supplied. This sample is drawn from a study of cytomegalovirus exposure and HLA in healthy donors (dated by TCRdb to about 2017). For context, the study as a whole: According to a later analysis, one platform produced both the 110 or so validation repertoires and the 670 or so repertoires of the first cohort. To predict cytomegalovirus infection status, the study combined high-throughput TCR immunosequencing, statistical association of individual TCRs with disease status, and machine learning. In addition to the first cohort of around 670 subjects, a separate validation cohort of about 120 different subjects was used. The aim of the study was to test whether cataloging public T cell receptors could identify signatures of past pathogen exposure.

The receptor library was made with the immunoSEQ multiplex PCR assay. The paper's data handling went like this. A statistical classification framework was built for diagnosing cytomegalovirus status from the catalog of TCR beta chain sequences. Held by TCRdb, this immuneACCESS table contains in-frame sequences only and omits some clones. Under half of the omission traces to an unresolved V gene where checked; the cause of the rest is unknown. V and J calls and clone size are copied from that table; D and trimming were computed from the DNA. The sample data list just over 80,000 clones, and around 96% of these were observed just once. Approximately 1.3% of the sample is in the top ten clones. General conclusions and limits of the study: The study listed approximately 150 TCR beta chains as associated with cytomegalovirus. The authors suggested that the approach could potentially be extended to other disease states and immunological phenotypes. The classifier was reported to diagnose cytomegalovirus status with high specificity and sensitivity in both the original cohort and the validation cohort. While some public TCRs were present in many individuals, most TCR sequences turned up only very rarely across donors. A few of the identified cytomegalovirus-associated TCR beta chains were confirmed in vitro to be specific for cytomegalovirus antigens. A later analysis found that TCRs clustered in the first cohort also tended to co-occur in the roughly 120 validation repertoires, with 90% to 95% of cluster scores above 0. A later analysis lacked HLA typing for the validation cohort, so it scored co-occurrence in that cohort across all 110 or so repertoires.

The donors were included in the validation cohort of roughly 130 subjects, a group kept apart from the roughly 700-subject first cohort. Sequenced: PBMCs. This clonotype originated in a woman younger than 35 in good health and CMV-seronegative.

The CDR3 reads CASSVAQAHEQYF. The nucleotide sequence is given as TGTGCCAGCAGCGTAGCACAGGCCCACGAGCAGTACTTC. Recombination connected TRBV9 to TRBJ2-7, with a weak D call of TRBD1 (5 bases match). The CDR3 holds 13 amino acids from the cysteine to the phenylalanine. Only the CDR3 portion is preserved as DNA: 39 bases, with reading frame beginning at the first base. Cut back by 0 bases and 5 bases, the V and J ends lie 9 bases apart. The germline V gene supplies CDR1 SGDLS and CDR2 YYNGEE.